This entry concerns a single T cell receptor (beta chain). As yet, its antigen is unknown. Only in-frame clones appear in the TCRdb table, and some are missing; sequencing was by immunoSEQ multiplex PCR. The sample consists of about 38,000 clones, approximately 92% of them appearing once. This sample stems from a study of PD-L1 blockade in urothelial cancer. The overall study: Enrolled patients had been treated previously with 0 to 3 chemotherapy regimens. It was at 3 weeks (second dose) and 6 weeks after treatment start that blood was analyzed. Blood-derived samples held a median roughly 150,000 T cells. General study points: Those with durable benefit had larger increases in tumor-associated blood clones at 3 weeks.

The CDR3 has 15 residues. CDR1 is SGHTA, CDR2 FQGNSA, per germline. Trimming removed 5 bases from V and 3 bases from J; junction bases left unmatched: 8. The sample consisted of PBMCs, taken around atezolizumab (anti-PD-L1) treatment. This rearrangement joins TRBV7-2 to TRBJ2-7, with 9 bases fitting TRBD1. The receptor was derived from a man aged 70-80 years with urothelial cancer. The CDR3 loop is CASSLWTGAGYEQYF. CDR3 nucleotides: TGTGCCAGCAGCCTTTGGACAGGGGCCGGCTACGAGCAGTACTTC.